The sequence of this T cell receptor beta chain was determined in a study of blood T cell repertoires in COVID-19. Turning to the study itself: Samples of COVID-19 (acute and convalescent) were obtained from the United States, Italy and Spain. From T cells, B-cell-depleted T cells, or PBMCs came the material, which was cDNA or gDNA.

Measured with immunoSEQ multiplex PCR; TCRdb has only the in-frame clones, and not every one. The sample holds about 110,000 clones, 89% seen once. The junction had 3 bases not matched to a gene; V was cut back by 0 bases and J by 4 bases. Germline V lookup: CDR1 SGHRS, CDR2 YFSETQ. This CDR3 is 14 amino acids long. Sequencing used peripheral blood. The chain is built from TRBV5-1 and TRBJ1-1; 7 positions agree with TRBD1. The clonotype was recovered from a man in his forties with active or convalescent COVID-19. CDR3 bases: TGCGCCAGCAGCTTGGGACAGGGTGTCACTGAAGCTTTCTTT. This sequence encodes CASSLGQGVTEAFF. Filled out from reference TRBV5-1 and TRBJ1-1, the complete variable domain reads KAGVTQTPRYLIKTRGQQVTLSCSPISGHRSVSWYQQTPGQGLQFLFEYFSETQRNKGNFPGRFSGRQFSNSRSEMNVSTLELGDSALYLCASSLGQGVTEAFFGQGTRLTVV.